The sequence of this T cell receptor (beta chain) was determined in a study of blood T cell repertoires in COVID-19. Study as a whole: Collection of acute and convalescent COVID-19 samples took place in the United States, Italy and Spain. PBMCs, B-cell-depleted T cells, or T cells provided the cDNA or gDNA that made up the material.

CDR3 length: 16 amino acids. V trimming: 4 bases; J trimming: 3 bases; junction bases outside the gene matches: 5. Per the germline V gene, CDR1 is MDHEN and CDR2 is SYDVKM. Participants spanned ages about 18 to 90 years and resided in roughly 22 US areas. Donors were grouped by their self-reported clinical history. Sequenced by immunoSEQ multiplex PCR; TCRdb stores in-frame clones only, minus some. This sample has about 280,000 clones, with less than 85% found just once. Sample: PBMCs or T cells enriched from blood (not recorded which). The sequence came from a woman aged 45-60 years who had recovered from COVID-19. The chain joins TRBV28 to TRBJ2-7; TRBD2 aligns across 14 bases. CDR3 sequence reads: CASSSGTSGSLYEQYF. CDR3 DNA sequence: TGTGCCAGCAGTTCCGGGACTAGCGGGAGTCTCTACGAGCAGTACTTC. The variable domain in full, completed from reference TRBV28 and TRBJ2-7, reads DVKVTQSSRYLVKRTGEKVFLECVQDMDHENMFWYRQDPGLGLRLIYFSYDVKMKEKGDIPEGYSVSREKKERFSLILESASTNQTSMYLCASSSGTSGSLYEQYFGPGTRLTVT.